These 17 T cell receptor beta chains originate from one sample sequenced in a study of shared clonotypes between healthy human individuals. The assay was immunoSEQ multiplex PCR, and TCRdb's table has in-frame clones only and misses some. The table includes 850,000 to 1,200,000 clones, about 75% detected once. Sequencing was carried out using memory CD4+ T cells sorted from blood. Subset defined: CD45RA-negative fraction. The receptors were gathered from a man aged 18 to 30 in good health.

This sequence joins TRBV7-3 and TRBJ2-2; D gene ambiguous. The CDR3 covers 15 residues. CDR1 SGHTA and CDR2 FQGTGA come from the germline V gene. V was trimmed by 5 bases and J by 6 bases, leaving 16 bases between them. For the CDR3, the DNA is TGTGCCAGCAGCCAAACGGATTGGGTCGCCGGGGAGCTGTTTTTT. It specifies CASSQTDWVAGELFF.

The chain employs TRBV6-5 and TRBJ1-4, with no clear D. V lost 5 bases and J 10 bases, leaving 14 bases between the germline ends. Germline V gives CDR1 MNHEY, CDR2 SVGAGI. The CDR3 has 13 residues. DNA for the CDR3: TGTGCCAGCAGTGCCCGGGGTGGCGGAAAACTGTTTTTT. Protein product: CASSARGGGKLFF.

There are a few counts of this clone. V usage is TRBV5-1 and J usage is TRBJ2-1; D is perhaps TRBD2 (7 bases). V shed 4 bases and J shed 8 bases, with 16 bases lying between them. Germline V lookup: CDR1 SGHRS, CDR2 YFSETQ. The CDR3 runs to 14 residues. CDR3 loop: CASSPGRGGDEQFF. The CDR3 DNA sequence: TGCGCCAGCAGCCCCGGCAGGGGAGGGGATGAGCAGTTCTTC.

This chain joins TRBV7-2 and TRBJ2-7, with TRBD2 identical over 16 bases. Germline V gene lookup returns CDR1 SGHTA and CDR2 FQGNSA. There are 16 residues in the CDR3. The J segment lost 9 bases and the V segment lost 1 base, leaving 6 bases of the junction unmatched. The CDR3 region has the DNA TGTGCCAGCAGCTTAGATCCCGGGACTAGCGGGAGGGTGCAGTACTTC. The encoded protein is CASSLDPGTSGRVQYF.

The CDR3 protein is CASSPLSPNTEAFF. The DNA of the CDR3 is TGCGCCAGCAGCCCATTATCACCGAACACTGAAGCTTTCTTT. This sequence joins TRBV5-1 and TRBJ1-1; D not certain. The CDR3 covers 14 residues. Germline V CDR1 and CDR2: SGHRS, YFSETQ. Trimming stripped 4 bases from V and 1 base from J, with 11 bases between.

The chain joins TRBV28 to TRBJ2-3; 8 bases are a match to TRBD2. The CDR3 has 20 residues. V gave up 4 bases and J gave up 2 bases; unmatched junction bases: 20. CDR1 and CDR2 from the germline V gene are MDHEN and SYDVKM. CDR3 loop: CASSSRPGRSGGGPTDTQYF. CDR3 in DNA: TGTGCCAGCAGTTCCAGACCCGGTCGGTCGGGGGGGGGACCCACAGATACGCAGTATTTT.

V is TRBV28 and J is TRBJ2-7; 9 nucleotides match TRBD1. The V and J ends lost 4 bases and 6 bases, in that order; junction bases with no gene match: 13. The CDR3 consists of 16 residues. Germline-derived CDR1 and CDR2 are MDHEN and SYDVKM. CDR3 residues: CASSWNLPGQGIEQYF. The CDR3 bases are TGTGCCAGCAGTTGGAATCTACCGGGACAGGGAATCGAGCAGTACTTC.

This clone appeared once. The chain joins TRBV6-1 to TRBJ2-1; 7 nucleotides match TRBD1. This CDR3 is 15 amino acids long. Germline-derived CDR1 and CDR2 are MNHNS and SASEGT. The junction had 6 bases not matched to a gene; V was cut back by 6 bases and J by 1 base. The CDR3 spells CASRGQERSYNEQFF. In DNA, the CDR3 is TGTGCCAGCAGAGGACAGGAGAGATCCTACAATGAGCAGTTCTTC.

J is TRBJ2-1 and V is TRBV11-2, with TRBD2 matching 11 bases. Germline CDR1 is SGHAT and CDR2 is FQNNGV. The length of the CDR3 is 16 residues. V was clipped by 1 base and J by 8 bases; unmatched bases: 7. In nucleotides, the CDR3 is TGTGCCAGCAGCTTAGGGGCTAGCGGGAGGTGGTATGAGCAGTTCTTC. Amino acids: CASSLGASGRWYEQFF.

The chain has TRBV9 and TRBJ2-6, with unresolved D. V lost 0 bases and J lost 0, with 10 bases in between. The CDR3 has 17 amino acids. Germline assignment: CDR1 SGDLS and CDR2 YYNGEE. Here the CDR3 DNA reads TGTGCCAGCAGCGTAGAACTGTCTTACTCTGGGGCCAACGTCCTGACTTTC. Translation: CASSVELSYSGANVLTF. Full variable domain (outside the CDR3, taken from reference TRBV9 and TRBJ2-6): DSGVTQTPKHLITATGQRVTLRCSPRSGDLSVYWYQQSLDQGLQFLIQYYNGEERAKGNILERFSAQQFPDLHSELNLSSLELGDSALYFCASSVELSYSGANVLTFGAGSRLTVL.

V is TRBV2 and J is TRBJ1-6, with 7 bases identical to TRBD1. This CDR3 comprises 13 residues. The J segment lost 7 bases and the V segment lost 8 bases, leaving 5 bases of the junction unmatched. Germline V CDR1 and CDR2: SNHLY, FYNNEI. As DNA, the CDR3 is TGTGCCAGCCGGGACAGCAACAATTCACCCCTCCACTTT. This translates into CASRDSNNSPLHF. The full variable domain, rest sourced from reference TRBV2 and TRBJ1-6, is EPEVTQTPSHQVTQMGQEVILRCVPISNHLYFYWYRQILGQKVEFLVSFYNNEISEKSEIFDDQFSVERPDGSNFTLKIRSTKLEDSAMYFCASRDSNNSPLHFGNGTRLTVT.

This clone was detected many times. V usage is TRBV7-8 and J usage is TRBJ1-1; the D is unclear. The CDR3 extends over 15 amino acids. Germline values: CDR1 SGHVS, CDR2 FQNEAQ. Trimming left V 3 bases short and J 1 base short, with 12 bases between. The CDR3, as DNA: TGTGCCAGCAGCTTCCGGGCGGGTTGGAACACTGAAGCTTTCTTT. Its translation: CASSFRAGWNTEAFF. Using reference TRBV7-8 and TRBJ1-1 for the parts outside the CDR3, the full variable domain is GAGVSQSPRYKVAKRGQDVALRCDPISGHVSLFWYQQALGQGPEFLTYFQNEAQLDKSGLPSDRFFAERPEGSVSTLKIQRTQQEDSAVYLCASSFRAGWNTEAFFGQGTRLTVV.

The chain combines TRBV4-1 with TRBJ2-1, with 9 bases aligning to TRBD2. The CDR3 totals 15 residues. The junction had 2 bases not matched to a gene; V was cut back by 4 bases and J by 1 base. CDR1 is MGHRA, CDR2 YSYEKL, per germline. DNA for the CDR3: TGCGCCAGCAGCCGTAGCGGGAGTTCCTACAATGAGCAGTTCTTC. This encodes CASSRSGSSYNEQFF.

This clone has a single count. This chain uses TRBV7-8 with TRBJ2-7; perhaps D is TRBD1 or TRBD2 (6 bases each). V shed 2 bases and J shed 9 bases, with 14 bases lying between them. The CDR3 has 13 residues. Germline CDR1 reads SGHVS; CDR2 reads FQNEAQ. CDR3 DNA sequence: TGTGCCAGCAGCTTATTCTCGGAGGGGGGGCAGTACTTC. The encoded protein is CASSLFSEGGQYF.

In regard to this clone: This sample also contains other DNA sequences that code for the same CDR3. This rearrangement joins TRBV5-1 to TRBJ2-5; D may match TRBD1 or TRBD2 (5 bases each). The germline V gene has CDR1 SGHRS and CDR2 YFSETQ. The V end was cut by 5 bases, the J end by 2 bases, with 10 bases between. The CDR3 runs to 13 residues. CDR3 nucleotides: TGCGCCAGCAGTCGGGACCGACAAGAGACCCAGTACTTC. Its protein product is CASSRDRQETQYF.

The V gene is TRBV4-1, the J gene TRBJ1-5; tentative D call: TRBD1 (5 bases). This CDR3 contains 15 residues. Germline V CDR1 and CDR2: MGHRA, YSYEKL. Trimming stripped 0 bases from V and 7 bases from J, with 13 bases between. CDR3 sequence reads: CASSQEVAGWQPQHF. CDR3 nucleotides: TGCGCCAGCAGCCAAGAAGTGGCAGGGTGGCAGCCCCAGCATTTT.

The rearrangement joins TRBV6-1 to TRBJ2-1, with 12 nucleotides matching TRBD1. CDR1 and CDR2 from the germline V gene are MNHNS and SASEGT. The CDR3 has 15 residues. The junction had 7 bases not matched to a gene; V was cut back by 6 bases and J by 7 bases. Here the CDR3 reads CASRIGTGGGNEQFF. For the CDR3, the DNA is TGTGCCAGCAGGATCGGGACAGGGGGCGGGAATGAGCAGTTCTTC.